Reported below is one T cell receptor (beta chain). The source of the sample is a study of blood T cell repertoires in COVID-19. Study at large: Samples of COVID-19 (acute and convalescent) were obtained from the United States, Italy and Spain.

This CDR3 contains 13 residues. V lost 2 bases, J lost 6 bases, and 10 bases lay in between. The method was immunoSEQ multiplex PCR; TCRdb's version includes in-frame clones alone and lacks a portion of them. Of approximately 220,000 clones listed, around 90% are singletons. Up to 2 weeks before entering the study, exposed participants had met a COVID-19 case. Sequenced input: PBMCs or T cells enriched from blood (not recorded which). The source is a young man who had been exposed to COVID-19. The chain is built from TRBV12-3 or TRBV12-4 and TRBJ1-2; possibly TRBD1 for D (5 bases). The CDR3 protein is CASSLWRGNGYTF. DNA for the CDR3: TGTGCCAGCAGTTTATGGAGGGGCAATGGCTACACCTTC.